Shown below are 29 T cell receptor beta chains from a single sample sequenced in a study of cytomegalovirus exposure and HLA in healthy donors. In the PCR, 60 Vbeta and 13 Jbeta primers were used. TCRdb's copy holds only in-frame clones and misses some; the assay was immunoSEQ multiplex PCR. The table lists 150,000 to 200,000 clones, 80% to 90% of them singletons, with about 10% in the top ten. Sequences were obtained from PBMCs. Receptors were obtained from a man aged 18 to 29 in good health and CMV-seropositive.

The J gene is TRBJ2-3, the V gene TRBV18; 13 bases agree with TRBD2. The CDR3 covers 16 residues. Germline trimming cut 3 bases from V and 2 bases from J; bases unmatched to any gene: 2. Per the germline V gene, CDR1 is KGHSH and CDR2 is LQKENI. The CDR3 loop reads CASSPTSGGATDTQYF. CDR3 sequence (DNA): TGTGCCAGCTCACCTACTAGCGGGGGGGCCACAGATACGCAGTATTTT.

The V gene is TRBV9, the J gene TRBJ2-5, with TRBD2 matching 9 bases. Germline CDR1 is SGDLS and CDR2 is YYNGEE. V lost 0 bases and J lost 7; bases outside the gene matches: 7. The CDR3 runs to 15 residues. CDR3 DNA sequence: TGTGCCAGCAGCGTAGTGGGACTAGCTGGGGGGACCCAGTACTTC. It yields the protein CASSVVGLAGGTQYF.

The chain is built from TRBV6-6 and TRBJ2-7; TRBD2 might be the D (6 bases). From germline, CDR1 is MNHNY and CDR2 SVGAGI (reference sequence). CDR3 length equals 13 residues. Trimming cost V 0 bases and J 6 bases, with 9 bases left between them. CDR3 coding DNA: TGTGCCAGCAGTTACTCAGGGACTCCCGAGCAGTACTTC. The encoded protein is CASSYSGTPEQYF.

This clone was observed a handful of times. V usage is TRBV6-6 and J usage is TRBJ1-2; D perhaps matches TRBD1 (5 bases). This CDR3 has 11 amino acids. V shed 5 bases and J shed 5 bases, with 6 bases lying between them. CDR1 MNHNY and CDR2 SVGAGI come from the germline V gene (reference sequence). The CDR3 protein is CASSDSYGYTF. The CDR3 nucleotides read TGTGCCAGCAGTGACAGTTATGGCTACACCTTC.

The CDR3 loop is CASSSAGGVSTDTQYF. In nucleotides, the CDR3 is TGTGCCAGCAGCTCGGCGGGGGGCGTGAGCACAGATACGCAGTATTTT. V usage is TRBV5-4 and J usage is TRBJ2-3; 8 nucleotides match TRBD2. After removal of 3 bases from V and 0 bases from J, the junction contained 6 bases not matched to a gene. The germline gives CDR1 SGHNT, CDR2 YYREEE (reference sequence). The CDR3 covers 16 residues.

V gene TRBV10-3 combines with J gene TRBJ2-7, with TRBD2 matching over 9 bases. V was pared by 3 bases and J by 3 bases, with 9 bases of the junction left unmatched. Germline V gene data show CDR1 as ENHRY and CDR2 as SYGVKD. The CDR3 length is 16 residues. CDR3 bases: TGTGCCATCAGTGAACCAAGCGGGGGGATACGCTACGAGCAGTACTTC. Translation gives CAISEPSGGIRYEQYF.

This chain connects TRBV10-3 to TRBJ2-2; 15 bases match TRBD2. V trimming: 6 bases; J trimming: 0 bases; junction bases outside the gene matches: 5. CDR1 and CDR2 (germline): ENHRY, SYGVKD. The CDR3 loop spans 18 amino acids. The CDR3 region is CAIRGTSGGTANTGELFF. The CDR3 coding sequence is TGTGCCATCAGGGGGACTAGCGGGGGGACCGCGAACACCGGGGAGCTGTTTTTT.

The J gene is TRBJ2-3, the V gene TRBV19, with D possibly TRBD2 on 7 matching bases. The germline V and J ends were trimmed by 0 bases and 7 bases, with 17 bases remaining between them. Germline CDR1 is LNHDA and CDR2 is SQIVND (reference sequence). The CDR3 extends over 16 amino acids. DNA of the CDR3: TGTGCCAGTAGTATAGATCTAGGGGGGGGACTTAATACGCAGTATTTT. Translating gives CASSIDLGGGLNTQYF.

The CDR3 DNA sequence: TGCGCCAGCAGCCAACTAGGACTAGCGGGGGAGGGGGCCTACGAGCAGTACTTC. It yields the protein CASSQLGLAGEGAYEQYF. The rearrangement uses TRBV4-1 and TRBJ2-7; 13 bases align to TRBD2. This CDR3 region has 18 residues. Germline lookup yields CDR1 MGHRA and CDR2 YSYEKL. After removal of 2 bases from V and 2 bases from J, the junction contained 9 bases not matched to a gene.

The chain employs TRBV6-5 and TRBJ1-2, with unresolved D. V lost 7 bases and J lost 8, with 20 bases in between. Germline V gene data show CDR1 as MNHEY and CDR2 as SVGAGI. There are 14 residues in the CDR3. The CDR3 sequence: CASTSIQIDLGYTF. CDR3 bases: TGTGCCAGCACCTCGATACAGATCGACCTCGGCTACACCTTC.

This chain uses TRBV6-1 with TRBJ2-7; D may be TRBD1 (6 bases). The CDR3 runs 14 residues. Trimming pared 4 bases from V and 2 bases from J, leaving 12 bases between. Germline V gives CDR1 MNHNS, CDR2 SASEGT. The CDR3 reads CASSGDPGAYEQYF. The CDR3 region has the DNA TGTGCCAGCAGTGGGGACCCAGGGGCCTACGAGCAGTACTTC.

The chain is built from TRBV7-2 and TRBJ2-7, with 10 bases that match TRBD1. This CDR3 is built from 15 residues. CDR1 SGHTA and CDR2 FQGNSA come from the germline V gene. V lost 4 bases and J lost 3; bases outside the gene matches: 6. CDR3 coding DNA: TGTGCCAGCAGCTCGCGGGGACAGGGGAACTACGAGCAGTACTTC. Amino acids: CASSSRGQGNYEQYF. Using reference TRBV7-2 and TRBJ2-7 for the parts outside the CDR3, the full variable domain is GAGVSQSPSNKVTEKGKDVELRCDPISGHTALYWYRQSLGQGLEFLIYFQGNSAPDKSGLPSDRFSAERTGGSVSTLTIQRTQQEDSAVYLCASSSRGQGNYEQYFGPGTRLTVT.

The rearrangement uses TRBV9 and TRBJ2-5; tentative D call: TRBD2 (6 bases). The J call may be faulty, since TRBJ2-7 better matches the DNA end. There are 14 residues in the CDR3. The germline V gene has CDR1 SGDLS and CDR2 YYNGEE. CDR3 sequence reads: CASSPRGTSYEQYF. In DNA, the CDR3 is TGTGCCAGCAGCCCCCGCGGGACCTCCTACGAGCAGTACTTC.

This chain joins TRBV12-5 and TRBJ1-4, with D unresolved. The CDR3 spans 14 residues. The germline CDR1 and CDR2 sequences are LGHNT and FRNRAP. V lost 1 base, J lost 7 bases, and 10 bases lay in between. Written as DNA, the CDR3 is TGTGCTAGTGGTTTGGATCCGGGAGGTGAAAAACTGTTTTTT. Translating it yields CASGLDPGGEKLFF.

This clone has just one count. The chain has TRBV18 and TRBJ1-2; 9 bases map to TRBD1. Germline-derived CDR1 and CDR2 are KGHSH and LQKENI. V lost 3 bases to trimming and J lost 1 base; unmatched junction nucleotides: 15. This CDR3 spans 19 amino acids. The CDR3 sequence is CASSPLTPQGAPINYGYTF. The CDR3 DNA follows: TGTGCCAGCTCACCCCTCACGCCACAGGGGGCTCCTATTAACTATGGCTACACCTTC.

The chain joins TRBV7-6 to TRBJ2-3; 11 bases line up with TRBD2. CDR3 length: 16 residues. In germline, CDR1 is SGHVS, CDR2 FNYEAQ. J gave up 5 bases and V 2 bases, and 6 bases lay outside the gene matches. In DNA form, the CDR3 reads TGTGCCAGCAGCTTAAATAGCGGGGGGGCGATAGATACGCAGTATTTT. This translates into CASSLNSGGAIDTQYF.

The CDR3 sequence: CASTQAGRTDTQYF. CDR3 DNA sequence: TGCGCCAGCACCCAAGCGGGCCGCACAGATACGCAGTATTTT. The rearrangement uses TRBV5-1 and TRBJ2-3; weak D call: TRBD2 (6 bases). Deletions cut 6 bases from V and 1 base from J, with 12 bases between. CDR1 SGHRS and CDR2 YFSETQ come from the germline V gene. The CDR3 totals 14 residues. Full variable domain (rest looked up from reference TRBV5-1 and TRBJ2-3): KAGVTQTPRYLIKTRGQQVTLSCSPISGHRSVSWYQQTPGQGLQFLFEYFSETQRNKGNFPGRFSGRQFSNSRSEMNVSTLELGDSALYLCASTQAGRTDTQYFGPGTRLTVL.

The rearrangement joins TRBV6-5 to TRBJ2-7, with a weak D call TRBD1 (5 bases). CDR1 is MNHEY, CDR2 SVGAGI, per germline. The CDR3 has 11 amino acids. Trimming stripped 10 bases from V and 4 bases from J, with 11 bases between. The chain's CDR3 is CAIQGGYEQYF. The CDR3 nucleotides are TGTGCCATTCAGGGTGGGTACGAGCAGTACTTC.

V usage is TRBV9 and J usage is TRBJ1-3; TRBD1 might be the D (6 bases). The CDR3 spans 15 residues. Germline V gene lookup returns CDR1 SGDLS and CDR2 YYNGEE. Between the trimmed V and J ends, which lost 3 bases and 0 bases, there was a span of 10 bases. CDR3 amino acids: CASSAQGSSGNTIYF. CDR3 DNA: TGTGCCAGCAGCGCACAGGGAAGCTCTGGAAACACCATATATTTT.

This clone was counted a few times. CDR3 in DNA: TGTGCCAGCAGCCGGAGCGGGACAGGGATTGACTATGGCTACACCTTC. It translates to CASSRSGTGIDYGYTF. The rearrangement uses TRBV5-5 and TRBJ1-2, with 9 positions matching TRBD1. Germline-derived CDR1 and CDR2 are SGHKS and YYEKEE (reference sequence). V gave up 4 bases and J gave up 3 bases; unmatched junction bases: 10. This CDR3 is 16 amino acids long.

V and J are TRBV18 and TRBJ2-5, with 7 bases fitting TRBD1. Germline CDR1 and CDR2: KGHSH and LQKENI. The CDR3 runs 15 residues. The trim removed 3 bases at V and 3 bases at J, leaving 7 bases unmatched. CDR3 in amino acids: CASSPPSTGKETQYF. Written as DNA, the CDR3 is TGTGCCAGCTCACCCCCATCGACAGGGAAAGAGACCCAGTACTTC.

This sequence joins TRBV30 and TRBJ1-2, with D unresolved. Germline loops: CDR1 GTSNPN, CDR2 SVGIG (reference sequence). The CDR3 spans 8 residues. V lost 7 bases, J lost 6 bases, and 3 bases lay in between. The CDR3 sequence is CASDGYTF. The CDR3 bases are TGTGCCTCCGATGGCTACACCTTC.

The gene calls are TRBV30 and TRBJ1-2; perhaps TRBD1 as D (6 bases). The V gene lost 1 base and the J gene lost 2 bases, with 14 bases spanning the gap. CDR1 and CDR2 (germline): GTSNPN, SVGIG (reference sequence). This CDR3 has 15 residues. The chain's CDR3 is CAWSALETGNYGYTF. The DNA of the CDR3 is TGTGCCTGGAGTGCCCTGGAGACAGGAAACTATGGCTACACCTTC.

This rearrangement joins TRBV29-1 to TRBJ2-7; no reliable D call. This CDR3 spans 12 amino acids. Germline CDR1 is SQVTM and CDR2 is ANQGSEA. Deletions cut 0 bases from V and 3 bases from J, with 6 bases between. The CDR3 DNA is TGCAGCGTTGAAGATGGCATCTACGAGCAGTACTTC. Protein sequence: CSVEDGIYEQYF.

V and J are TRBV28 and TRBJ1-5; perhaps TRBD1 as D (6 bases). Germline V gene lookup returns CDR1 MDHEN and CDR2 SYDVKM. V lost 3 bases and J lost 7, with 16 bases in between. The CDR3 sequence is 15 residues long. This CDR3 is CASSFGPGARQPQHF. For the CDR3, the DNA is TGTGCCAGCAGTTTTGGACCAGGGGCGAGGCAGCCCCAGCATTTT.

The V gene is TRBV5-1, the J gene TRBJ1-5; 9 bases map to TRBD1. The CDR3 runs 14 residues. Trimming took 4 bases from V and 8 from J; bases not matched to a gene: 7. Germline-derived CDR1 and CDR2 are SGHRS and YFSETQ. CDR3 loop: CASSLGQGREPQHF. CDR3 sequence (DNA): TGCGCCAGCAGCCTGGGACAGGGTAGGGAGCCCCAGCATTTT.

This clone was observed a handful of times. V usage is TRBV27 and J usage is TRBJ1-4; 9 bases line up with TRBD1. CDR1 and CDR2 (germline): MNHEY, SMNVEV (reference sequence). The V and J ends lost 7 bases and 5 bases, in that order; junction bases with no gene match: 5. The CDR3 runs to 14 residues. The CDR3 here is CASKTGTGNEKLFF. The CDR3, as DNA: TGTGCCAGCAAAACCGGGACAGGGAATGAAAAACTGTTTTTT.

Only one count was recorded for this clone. The CDR3 region is CASSLAGQETYEQYF. In nucleotides, the CDR3 is TGCGCCAGCAGCTTGGCCGGCCAGGAAACCTACGAGCAGTACTTC. V and J are TRBV5-1 and TRBJ2-7; no clear D gene. This CDR3 has 15 residues. Per germline, CDR1 SGHRS and CDR2 YFSETQ. Trimming cost V 0 bases and J 2 bases, with 12 bases left between them.

The V and J genes are TRBV10-3 and TRBJ1-3, with TRBD1 as a possible D gene (6 bases). The CDR3 has 13 amino acids. Per germline, CDR1 ENHRY and CDR2 SYGVKD. Trimming took 7 bases from V and 3 from J, leaving 10 bases between them. This chain's CDR3 is CAIKGVGGNTIYF. The CDR3 DNA follows: TGTGCCATCAAGGGGGTAGGTGGAAACACCATATATTTT.